The source of this T cell receptor beta chain is a study of T cells expressing NK-cell markers. The CDR3 consists of 17 residues. Following a re-call of the 5' RACE reads, TCRdb has one entry per CDR3 protein and lacks DNA. Its listing shows about 370,000 distinct CDR3 sequences. V usage is TRBV12-3 or TRBV12-4 and J usage is TRBJ2-1; TCRdb proposes TRBD2, but this gene call is untestable without DNA. The sequenced sample was blood T cells: a sorted CD56 or NKG2C T cell subset, CD4+ or CD8+ T cells, or bulk PBMC T cells (not recorded which). The TCR sequence derives from a woman in her fifties or sixties in good health. CDR3: CASKTMTSGSLGNEQFF.